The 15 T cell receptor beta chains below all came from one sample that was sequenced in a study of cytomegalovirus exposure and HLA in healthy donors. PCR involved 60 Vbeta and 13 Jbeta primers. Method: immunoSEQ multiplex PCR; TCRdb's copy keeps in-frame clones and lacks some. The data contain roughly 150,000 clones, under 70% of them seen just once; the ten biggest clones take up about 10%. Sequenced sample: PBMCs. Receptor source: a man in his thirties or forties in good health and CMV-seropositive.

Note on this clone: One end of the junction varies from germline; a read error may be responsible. For the CDR3, the DNA is TGTGCCAGCAGGGAAGACAGAACCGGGGAGCTGTTTTTT. Translation gives CASREDRTGELFF. The chain employs TRBV2 and TRBJ2-2, with D perhaps TRBD1 (5 bases). Germline assignment: CDR1 SNHLY and CDR2 FYNNEI. CDR3 length: 13 residues.

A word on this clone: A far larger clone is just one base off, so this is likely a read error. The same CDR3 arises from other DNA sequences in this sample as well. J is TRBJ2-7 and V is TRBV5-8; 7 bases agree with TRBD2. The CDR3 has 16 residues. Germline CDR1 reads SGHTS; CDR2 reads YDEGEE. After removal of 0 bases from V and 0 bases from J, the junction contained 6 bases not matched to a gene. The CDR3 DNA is TGTGCCAGCAGCTTGGAGCGGGGCGGGAACTCCTACGAGCAGTACTTC. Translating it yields CASSLERGGNSYEQYF.

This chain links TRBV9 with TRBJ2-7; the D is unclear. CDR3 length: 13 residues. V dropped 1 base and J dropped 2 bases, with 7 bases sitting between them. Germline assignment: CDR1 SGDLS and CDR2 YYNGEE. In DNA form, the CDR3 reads TGTGCCAGCAGCGTAACAGAAGCCTACGAGCAGTACTTC. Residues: CASSVTEAYEQYF.

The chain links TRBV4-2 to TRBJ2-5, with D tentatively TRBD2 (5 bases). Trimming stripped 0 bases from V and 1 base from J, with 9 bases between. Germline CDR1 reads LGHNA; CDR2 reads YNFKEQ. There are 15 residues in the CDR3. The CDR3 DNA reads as TGTGCCAGCAGCCAAGATGTGGACTTCCAAGAGACCCAGTACTTC. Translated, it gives CASSQDVDFQETQYF.

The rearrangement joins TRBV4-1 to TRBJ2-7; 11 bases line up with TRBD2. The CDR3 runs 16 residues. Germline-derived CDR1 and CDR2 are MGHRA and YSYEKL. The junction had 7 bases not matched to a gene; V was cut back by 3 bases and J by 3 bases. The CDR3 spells CASSQIPSGRNYEQYF. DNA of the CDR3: TGCGCCAGCAGCCAGATTCCTAGCGGGAGGAACTACGAGCAGTACTTC.

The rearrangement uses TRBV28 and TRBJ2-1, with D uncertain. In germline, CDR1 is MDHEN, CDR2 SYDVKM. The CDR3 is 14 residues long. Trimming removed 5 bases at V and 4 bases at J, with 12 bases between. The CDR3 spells CASSTFYGYNEQFF. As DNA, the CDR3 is TGTGCCAGCAGTACGTTTTACGGGTACAATGAGCAGTTCTTC.

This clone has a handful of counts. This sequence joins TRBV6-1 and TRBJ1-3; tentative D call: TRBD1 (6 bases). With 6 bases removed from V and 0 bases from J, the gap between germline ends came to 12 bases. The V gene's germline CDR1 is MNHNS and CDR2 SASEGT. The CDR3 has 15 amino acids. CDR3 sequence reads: CASRDRATSGNTIYF. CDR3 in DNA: TGTGCCAGCAGGGACAGAGCGACCTCTGGAAACACCATATATTTT.

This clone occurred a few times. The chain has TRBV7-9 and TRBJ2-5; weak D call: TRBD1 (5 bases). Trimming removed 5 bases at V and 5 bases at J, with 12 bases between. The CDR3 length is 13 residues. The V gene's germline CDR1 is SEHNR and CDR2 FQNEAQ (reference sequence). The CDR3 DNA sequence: TGTGCCAGCAGCCCGAAGGGGCCTGAGACCCAGTACTTC. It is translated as CASSPKGPETQYF.

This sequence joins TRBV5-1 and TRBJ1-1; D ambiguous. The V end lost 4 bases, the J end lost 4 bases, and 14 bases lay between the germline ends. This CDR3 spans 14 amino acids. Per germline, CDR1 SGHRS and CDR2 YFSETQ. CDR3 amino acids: CASSPGFQTTEAFF. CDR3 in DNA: TGCGCCAGCAGCCCGGGTTTTCAGACCACTGAAGCTTTCTTT.

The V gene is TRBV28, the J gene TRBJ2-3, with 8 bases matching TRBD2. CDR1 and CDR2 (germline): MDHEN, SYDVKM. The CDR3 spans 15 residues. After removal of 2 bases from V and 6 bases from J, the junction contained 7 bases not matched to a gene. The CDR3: CASSLPSGFGDTQYF. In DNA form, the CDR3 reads TGTGCCAGCAGTTTACCTAGCGGGTTTGGGGATACGCAGTATTTT.

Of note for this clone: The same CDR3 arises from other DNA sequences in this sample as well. In nucleotides, the CDR3 is TGTGCCAGCTCACCCCCCGGGACAGTGAACACTGAAGCTTTCTTT. This codes for CASSPPGTVNTEAFF. This chain joins TRBV18 and TRBJ1-1; TRBD1 agrees at 7 bases. The CDR3 runs 15 residues. V was pared by 3 bases and J by 0 bases, with 4 bases of the junction left unmatched. The V gene's germline CDR1 is KGHSH and CDR2 LQKENI.

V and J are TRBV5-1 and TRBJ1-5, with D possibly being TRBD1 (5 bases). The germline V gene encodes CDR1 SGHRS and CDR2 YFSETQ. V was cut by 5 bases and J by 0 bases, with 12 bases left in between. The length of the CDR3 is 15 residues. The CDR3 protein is CASSLGLDSNQPQHF. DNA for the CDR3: TGCGCCAGCAGTCTGGGGCTTGATAGCAATCAGCCCCAGCATTTT.

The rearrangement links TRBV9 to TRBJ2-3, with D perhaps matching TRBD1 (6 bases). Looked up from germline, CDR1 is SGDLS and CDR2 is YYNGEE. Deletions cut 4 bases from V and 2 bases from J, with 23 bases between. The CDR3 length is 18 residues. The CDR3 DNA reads TGTGCCAGCAGCCCACAGGGTTTGTGGTTGGGAAACACAGATACGCAGTATTTT. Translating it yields CASSPQGLWLGNTDTQYF.

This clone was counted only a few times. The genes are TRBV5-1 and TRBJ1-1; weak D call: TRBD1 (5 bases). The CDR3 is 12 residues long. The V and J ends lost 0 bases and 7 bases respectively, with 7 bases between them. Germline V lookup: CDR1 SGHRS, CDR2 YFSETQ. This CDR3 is CASSLGGDEAFF. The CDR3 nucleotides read TGCGCCAGCAGCTTGGGGGGGGATGAAGCTTTCTTT.

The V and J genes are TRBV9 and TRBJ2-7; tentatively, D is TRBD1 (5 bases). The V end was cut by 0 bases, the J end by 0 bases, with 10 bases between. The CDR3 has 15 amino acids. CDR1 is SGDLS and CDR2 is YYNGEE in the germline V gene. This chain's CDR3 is CASSVVGETSYEQYF. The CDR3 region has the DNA TGTGCCAGCAGCGTAGTAGGGGAAACCTCCTACGAGCAGTACTTC.